These 20 T cell receptor beta chains came from one sample sequenced in a study of long-term antiretroviral therapy in people with HIV. The assay, immunoSEQ v3.0, was run at survey level. The repertoire was sequenced with immunoSEQ multiplex PCR; TCRdb's copy has only in-frame clones and lacks some. The sample contains approximately 45,000 clones, around 86% of which appear only once. Sequences were derived from unsorted PBMCs, sampled 0.1 years before starting antiretroviral therapy. These receptors originate from a woman aged 45-60 years with HIV.

The chain couples TRBV19 to TRBJ1-6; 9 nucleotides align to TRBD1. CDR3 length: 16 residues. Germline V gene data show CDR1 as LNHDA and CDR2 as SQIVND (reference sequence). With V trimmed by 1 base and J by 7 bases, 5 bases remained unmatched. The CDR3 DNA reads as TGTGCCAGTAGTATAGGGACAGGGGCTCCCAATTCACCCCTCCACTTT. Its translation: CASSIGTGAPNSPLHF.

V and J are TRBV10-3 and TRBJ1-2; 9 positions agree with TRBD1. This CDR3 has 16 amino acids. After removal of 1 base from V and 3 bases from J, the junction contained 6 bases not matched to a gene. CDR1 is ENHRY, CDR2 SYGVKD, per germline. Here the CDR3 DNA reads TGTGCCATCAGTGAGTTTTTGACAGGGGGTTACTATGGCTACACCTTC. It yields the protein CAISEFLTGGYYGYTF.

This clone came up a few times. The rearrangement links TRBV27 to TRBJ2-7; TRBD2 matches at 8 bases. V gave up 5 bases and J gave up 0 bases; unmatched junction bases: 6. Germline CDR1 and CDR2: MNHEY and SMNVEV (reference sequence). This CDR3 is built from 15 residues. CDR3 sequence: CASSLTGGGSYEQYF. The CDR3, as DNA: TGTGCCAGCAGTCTAACCGGGGGGGGCTCCTACGAGCAGTACTTC.

This sequence joins TRBV7-9 and TRBJ1-1; unclear D gene. Trimming took off 2 bases at V and 4 bases at J, with 11 bases between the two ends. The CDR3 consists of 14 residues. Germline lookup yields CDR1 SEHNR and CDR2 FQNEAQ (reference sequence). CDR3 sequence reads: CASSLQLDSTEAFF. CDR3 coding DNA: TGTGCCAGCAGCTTACAACTGGATTCCACTGAAGCTTTCTTT.

The rearrangement uses TRBV5-5 and TRBJ1-2, with TRBD1 matching over 9 bases. This CDR3 is 16 amino acids long. From germline, CDR1 is SGHKS and CDR2 YYEKEE (reference sequence). V was pared by 1 base and J by 5 bases, with 9 bases of the junction left unmatched. The CDR3 nucleotides read TGTGCCAGCAGCTTGTCCGTAGGGACAGGGAATTATGGCTACACCTTC. Its translation is CASSLSVGTGNYGYTF.

V gene TRBV7-2 combines with J gene TRBJ2-7; 7 bases align to TRBD1. The V gene's germline CDR1 is SGHTA and CDR2 FQGNSA. Trimming removed 0 bases from V and 3 bases from J; junction bases left unmatched: 5. The CDR3 has 15 amino acids. This chain's CDR3 is CASSLAGTEDYEQYF. CDR3 nucleotide sequence: TGTGCCAGCAGCTTAGCCGGGACAGAAGACTACGAGCAGTACTTC.

This clone appeared a few times. V is TRBV27 and J is TRBJ1-2, with 7 bases aligning to TRBD1. Germline V gene lookup returns CDR1 MNHEY and CDR2 SMNVEV (reference sequence). This CDR3 has 14 amino acids. V lost 3 bases, J lost 7 bases, and 8 bases stayed unmatched. The CDR3 reads CASSFSDRVSGYTF. The CDR3, as DNA: TGTGCCAGCAGTTTTTCCGACAGGGTGAGTGGCTACACCTTC.

The chain links TRBV29-1 to TRBJ1-5; a weak D match, TRBD1 (5 bases). The V end was cut by 4 bases, the J end by 0 bases, with 13 bases between. The CDR3 runs 15 residues. Looked up from germline, CDR1 is SQVTM and CDR2 is ANQGSEA. The CDR3 here is CSVVWSGRSNQPQHF. The CDR3 DNA is TGCAGCGTTGTTTGGTCAGGGCGTAGCAATCAGCCCCAGCATTTT.

The chain employs TRBV30 and TRBJ2-1; TRBD2 matches at 9 bases. Germline values: CDR1 GTSNPN, CDR2 SVGIG (reference sequence). With 2 bases clipped from V and 9 bases from J, the junction kept 11 bases outside the gene matches. The CDR3 consists of 15 residues. The CDR3 sequence: CAWSRLAGGISEQFF. The CDR3 DNA reads as TGTGCCTGGAGTCGTTTGGCGGGGGGGATATCTGAGCAGTTCTTC.

A word on this clone: One end of the junction varies from germline; a read error may be responsible. The CDR3 loop is CASRGPSSGGYLF. The CDR3 DNA reads as TGTGCCAGCAGGGGGCCCTCTAGCGGGGGGTATCTCTTC. This sequence joins TRBV2 and TRBJ2-1, with TRBD2 identical over 11 bases. The CDR3 has 13 residues. CDR1 and CDR2 (germline): SNHLY, FYNNEI.

The rearrangement uses TRBV27 and TRBJ2-3; D gene uncertain. CDR1 is MNHEY, CDR2 SMNVEV, per germline (reference sequence). The CDR3 contains 17 residues. The V gene lost 2 bases and the J gene lost 2 bases, with 17 bases spanning the gap. The CDR3 loop is CASSLRVRTPFTDTQYF. DNA of the CDR3: TGTGCCAGCAGTTTAAGGGTACGGACCCCTTTCACAGATACGCAGTATTTT.

V is TRBV19 and J is TRBJ2-7, with 9 bases matching TRBD1. Germline trimming cut 4 bases from V and 7 bases from J; bases unmatched to any gene: 5. From germline, CDR1 is LNHDA and CDR2 SQIVND (reference sequence). This CDR3 region has 13 residues. CDR3 bases: TGTGCCAGTAGTACACAGGGACAGGGAGAGCAGTACTTC. The encoded protein is CASSTQGQGEQYF.

This clone was detected only once. This chain links TRBV5-1 with TRBJ2-2; 8 bases line up with TRBD1. The CDR3 runs 15 residues. The V segment lost 3 bases and the J segment 6 bases; nucleotides outside the gene matches: 7. CDR1 and CDR2 (germline): SGHRS, YFSETQ. The DNA of the CDR3 is TGCGCCAGCAGCTGGACAGGGTTTCAAGCCGGGGAGCTGTTTTTT. Its translation: CASSWTGFQAGELFF.

The chain carries TRBV7-2 and TRBJ2-5, with 10 bases fitting TRBD2. Germline CDR1 reads SGHTA; CDR2 reads FQGNSA. The junction had 13 bases not matched to a gene; V was cut back by 5 bases and J by 4 bases. CDR3 length: 17 residues. In DNA, the CDR3 is TGTGCCAGCAGCCTTAGCGGGGGGCCCCGGGCGGGAGAGACCCAGTACTTC. Its translation: CASSLSGGPRAGETQYF.

The V gene is TRBV5-1, the J gene TRBJ1-1; D remains unclear. The germline V gene encodes CDR1 SGHRS and CDR2 YFSETQ. Trimming stripped 0 bases from V and 4 bases from J, with 10 bases between. This CDR3 has 14 residues. CDR3 protein: CASSLDVGITEAFF. For the CDR3, the DNA is TGCGCCAGCAGCTTGGATGTGGGGATCACTGAAGCTTTCTTT.

This clone has just one count. The chain has TRBV29-1 and TRBJ1-4; D is unresolved. Germline V gene data show CDR1 as SQVTM and CDR2 as ANQGSEA. The CDR3 contains 14 residues. V shed 8 bases and J shed 8 bases, with 21 bases lying between them. Written as DNA, the CDR3 is TGCAGCATCTTCTCAACAACAAGCGAGGAAAAACTGTTTTTT. Translated: CSIFSTTSEEKLFF.

The chain recombines TRBV29-1 with TRBJ2-7, with TRBD1 identical over 8 bases. The CDR3 loop spans 12 amino acids. The germline V gene encodes CDR1 SQVTM and CDR2 ANQGSEA. J was trimmed by 0 bases and V by 7 bases; bases with no gene match: 2. The CDR3 coding sequence is TGCAGCGCAACAGGGGGCTCCTACGAGCAGTACTTC. This translates into CSATGGSYEQYF.

The chain combines TRBV5-5 with TRBJ2-7; 9 bases match TRBD1. Trimming removed 3 bases from V and 3 bases from J; junction bases left unmatched: 10. The germline V gene encodes CDR1 SGHKS and CDR2 YYEKEE (reference sequence). This CDR3 has 16 residues. The CDR3 is CASSSPTGGGYYEQYF. In DNA, the CDR3 is TGTGCCAGCAGCTCCCCGACAGGGGGGGGTTACTACGAGCAGTACTTC. The variable domain in full, completed from reference TRBV5-5 and TRBJ2-7, reads DAGVTQSPTHLIKTRGQQVTLRCSPISGHKSVSWYQQVLGQGPQFIFQYYEKEERGRGNFPDRFSARQFPNYSSELNVNALLLGDSALYLCASSSPTGGGYYEQYFGPGTRLTVT.

This clone was recorded only once. The V gene is TRBV15, the J gene TRBJ1-6, with a tentative D call TRBD1 (5 bases). This CDR3 region has 15 residues. The germline V gene has CDR1 LNHNV and CDR2 YYDKDF (reference sequence). V lost 3 bases to trimming and J lost 7 bases, with 13 bases between them. The CDR3 DNA is TGTGCCACCAGCAGGGAACGGGGCCGGAATTCACCCCTCCACTTT. Amino acids: CATSRERGRNSPLHF.

The V call is TRBV6-5, the J call TRBJ2-3, with D hard to call. Germline loops: CDR1 MNHEY, CDR2 SVGAGI. V was cut by 1 base and J by 2 bases, with 4 bases left in between. The CDR3 is 13 residues long. This CDR3 is CASSYFNTDTQYF. CDR3 DNA: TGTGCCAGCAGTTACTTTAACACAGATACGCAGTATTTT.